This T cell receptor (beta chain) was identified during a study of CXCR3-negative and CXCR3-positive naive CD8 T cells. The CDR3 loop spans 20 amino acids. The germline CDR1 and CDR2 sequences are ENHRY and SYGVKD. Carrying UMI labels, the TRB cDNA libraries were prepared through 5' RACE. TCRdb reworked the 5' RACE reads into one entry per CDR3 protein, no DNA. The sample has tens of thousands of distinct CDR3 sequences; the top ten hold 0.53%. Findings and caveats of the study: TRB CDR3 hydrophobicity was greater in CXCR3-positive naive cells than in CXCR3-negative naive cells.

As regards this clonotype: Its antigen is not known.

Sequencing was performed on naive CXCR3+ CD8+ T cells from blood. Subset specified: CD45RO-CCR7+CD27+CD95- naive CD8+ T cells expressing CXCR3 (TNR3+). This sequence was found in a human donor in good health. Some clones in this sample may be carry-over from other donors' samples. The rearrangement joins TRBV10-3 to TRBJ2-1; the D gene TCRdb calls, TRBD2, cannot be checked with no DNA. This CDR3 is CASTVGLAGGPYASYNEQFF.